Listed below are T cell receptor beta chains from one sample, sequenced in a study of blood T cell repertoires in COVID-19. Assay: immunoSEQ multiplex PCR; the TCRdb copy retains only in-frame clones and omits some. The sample consists of 25,000 or so clones, about nine tenths of them appearing once. The sample was peripheral blood. The receptors shown here come from a man aged 65-85 years in a cohort sampled during active COVID-19. Each CDR3 is given with its conserved first and last residue. Each record gives: clone size, V gene, J gene, CDR3 protein. Some rows mark clone size as missing; the rest say once, few, many or name a class of expanded clone.

>.|TRBV6-2/TRBV6-3|TRBJ1-5
CASSLQGNQPQHF
>.|TRBV27|TRBJ2-1
CASSPRPGTSVYNEQFF
>.|TRBV7-6|TRBJ2-1
CASSFGTGGSNEQFF
>.|TRBV12-3/TRBV12-4|TRBJ2-7
CASSLSRYEQYF
>.|TRBV28|TRBJ1-2
CASSTEARAGGYTF
>.|TRBV5-1|TRBJ2-7
CASSLGLISSYEQYF
>.|TRBV11-3|TRBJ2-5
CASSLDRGTRAPPQETQYF
>.|TRBV11-2|TRBJ2-7
CASSLGSWRGPWEVEQYF
>.|TRBV5-1|TRBJ2-5
CASSPGEETQYF
>once|TRBV25-1|TRBJ2-2
CASSASGLAGSTGELFF
>once|TRBV10-2|TRBJ2-7
CASSRPGQGVYEQYF
>.|TRBV6-6|TRBJ1-5
CASISETGYQPQHF
>.|TRBV18|TRBJ2-1
CASSPGTGDYNEQFF
>.|TRBV6-2/TRBV6-3|TRBJ2-7
CASSYRDSYEQYF
>.|TRBV28|TRBJ1-4
CASSLRRATNEKLFF
>.|TRBV4-3|TRBJ2-7
CASSQVRVMGEDSYEQYF
>.|TRBV28|TRBJ1-3
CATWASGNTIYF
>.|TRBV7-2|TRBJ2-3
CASSLTARAVGTDTQYF
>.|TRBV5-1|TRBJ2-1
CASSPQGKYNEQFF
>.|TRBV19|TRBJ2-2
CASSRQPNTGELFF
>.|TRBV27|TRBJ1-5
CASSPRNARGGRKPQHF
>.|TRBV28|TRBJ2-3
CASSPRGGTDTQYF
>.|TRBV9|TRBJ2-7
CASSVAGGPHEQYF
>.|TRBV11-1|TRBJ2-2
CASSQTRGNTGELFF
>.|TRBV5-4|TRBJ2-3
CASRDGTATDTQYF
>.|TRBV11-2|TRBJ2-5
CASSPGEEAQYF
>once|TRBV11-2|TRBJ2-5
CASSGGLAGGQETQYF
>.|TRBV3-1/TRBV3-2|TRBJ1-4
CASSGQGLATNEKLFF
>.|TRBV28|TRBJ1-2
CASTTVGWFNYGYTF
>.|TRBV19|TRBJ2-1
CASSTKSGRAANEQFF
>.|TRBV19|TRBJ2-2
CASKLAGDTGELFF
>.|TRBV27|TRBJ2-6
CASSLWGDASSGANVLTF
>.|TRBV11-2|TRBJ2-5
CASSSGLAGGPGETQYF
>.|TRBV9|TRBJ2-1
CASSERGGTSGRREEQFF
>.|TRBV14|TRBJ2-5
CASSQLGETQYF
>.|TRBV28|TRBJ1-5
CASSFSSGVQPQHF
>.|TRBV5-1|TRBJ2-1
CASSSVVTNEQFF
>.|TRBV2|TRBJ2-1
CASRWGVNEQFF
>few|TRBV7-9|TRBJ2-6
CASTLTGTAGANVLTF
>.|TRBV10-3|TRBJ2-3
CAISTTTSTDTQYF
>.|TRBV29-1|TRBJ1-1
CSVEDREPLFTEAFF
>.|TRBV11-3|TRBJ2-1
CASSNRDRYNEQFF
>.|TRBV5-1|TRBJ1-1
CASSSPGGTTEAFF
>.|TRBV18|TRBJ1-2
CASSPQDTTKVYGYTF
>few|TRBV7-2|TRBJ1-1
CASSLWTVRDTEAFF
>.|TRBV19|TRBJ2-1
CASSGTKGSGDYNEQFF